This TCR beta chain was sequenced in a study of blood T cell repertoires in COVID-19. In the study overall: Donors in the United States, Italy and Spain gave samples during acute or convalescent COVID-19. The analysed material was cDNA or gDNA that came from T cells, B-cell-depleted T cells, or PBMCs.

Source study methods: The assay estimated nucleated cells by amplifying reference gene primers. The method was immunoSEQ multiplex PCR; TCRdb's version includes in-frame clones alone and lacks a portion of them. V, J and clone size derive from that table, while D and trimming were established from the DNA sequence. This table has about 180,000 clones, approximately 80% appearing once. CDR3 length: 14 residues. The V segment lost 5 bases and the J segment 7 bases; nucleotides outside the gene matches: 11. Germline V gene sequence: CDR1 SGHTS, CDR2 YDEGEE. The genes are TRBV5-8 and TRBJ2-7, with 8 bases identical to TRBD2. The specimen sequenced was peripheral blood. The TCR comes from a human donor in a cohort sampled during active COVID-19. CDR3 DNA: TGTGCCAGCAGAGGAGGCGGGGGGCCGGGTGAGCAGTACTTC. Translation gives CASRGGGGPGEQYF. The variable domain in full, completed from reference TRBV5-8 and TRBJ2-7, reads EAGVTQSPTHLIKTRGQQATLRCSPISGHTSVYWYQQALGLGLQFLLWYDEGEERNRGNFPPRFSGRQFPNYSSELNVNALELEDSALYLCASRGGGGPGEQYFGPGTRLTVT.